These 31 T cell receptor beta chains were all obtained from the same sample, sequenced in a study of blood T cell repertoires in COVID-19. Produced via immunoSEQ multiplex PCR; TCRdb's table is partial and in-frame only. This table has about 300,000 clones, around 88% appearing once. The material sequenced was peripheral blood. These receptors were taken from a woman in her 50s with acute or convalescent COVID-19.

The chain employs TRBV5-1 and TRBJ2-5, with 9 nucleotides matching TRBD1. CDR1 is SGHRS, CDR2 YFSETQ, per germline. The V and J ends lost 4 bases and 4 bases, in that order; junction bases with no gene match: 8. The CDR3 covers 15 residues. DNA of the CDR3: TGCGCCAGCAGCCCTTCAACAGGGGGCAGAGAGACCCAGTACTTC. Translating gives CASSPSTGGRETQYF.

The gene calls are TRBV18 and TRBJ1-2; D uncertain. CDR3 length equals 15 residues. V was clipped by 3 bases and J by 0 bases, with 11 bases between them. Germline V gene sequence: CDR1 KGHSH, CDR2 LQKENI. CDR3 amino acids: CASSPITPSNYGYTF. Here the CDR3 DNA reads TGTGCCAGCTCACCGATAACACCCTCTAACTATGGCTACACCTTC.

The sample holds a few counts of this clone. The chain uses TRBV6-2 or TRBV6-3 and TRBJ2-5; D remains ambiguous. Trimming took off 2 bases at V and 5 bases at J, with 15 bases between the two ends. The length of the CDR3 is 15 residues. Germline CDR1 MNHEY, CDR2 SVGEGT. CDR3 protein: CASSYRSPRSETQYF. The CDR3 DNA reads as TGTGCCAGCAGTTACAGGAGCCCTCGGTCCGAGACCCAGTACTTC.

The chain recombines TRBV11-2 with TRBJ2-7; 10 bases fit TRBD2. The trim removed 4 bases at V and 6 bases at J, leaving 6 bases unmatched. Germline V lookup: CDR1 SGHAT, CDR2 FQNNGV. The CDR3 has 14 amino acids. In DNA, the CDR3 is TGTGCCAGCAGCTCCCTAGCGGGAGTCTTCGAGCAGTACTTC. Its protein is CASSSLAGVFEQYF.

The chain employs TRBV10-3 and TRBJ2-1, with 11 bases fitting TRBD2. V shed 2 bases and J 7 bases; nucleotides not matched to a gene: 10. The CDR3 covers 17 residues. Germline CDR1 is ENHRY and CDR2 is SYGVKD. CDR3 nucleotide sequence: TGTGCCATCAGTGAGCTTTCGGGGACTAGCGGAGGGAATGAGCAGTTCTTC. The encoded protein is CAISELSGTSGGNEQFF.

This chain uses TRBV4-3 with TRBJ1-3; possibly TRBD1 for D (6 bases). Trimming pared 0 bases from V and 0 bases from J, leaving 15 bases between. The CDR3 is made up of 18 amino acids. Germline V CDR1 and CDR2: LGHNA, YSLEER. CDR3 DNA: TGCGCCAGCAGCCAAGATAGGGGGACGGCTCCCTCTGGAAACACCATATATTTT. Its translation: CASSQDRGTAPSGNTIYF.

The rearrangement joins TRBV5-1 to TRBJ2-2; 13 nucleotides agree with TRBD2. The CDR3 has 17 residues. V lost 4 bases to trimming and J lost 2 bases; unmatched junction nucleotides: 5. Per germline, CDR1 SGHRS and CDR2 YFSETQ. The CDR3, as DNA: TGCGCCAGCAGCCGTGGGACTAGCGGGATCAACACCGGGGAGCTGTTTTTT. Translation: CASSRGTSGINTGELFF.

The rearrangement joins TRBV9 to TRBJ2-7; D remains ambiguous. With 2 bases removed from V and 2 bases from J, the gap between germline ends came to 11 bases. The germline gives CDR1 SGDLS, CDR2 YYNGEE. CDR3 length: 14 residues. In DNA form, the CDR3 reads TGTGCCAGCAGCGTTCAAACGGAGCCCTACGAGCAGTACTTC. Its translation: CASSVQTEPYEQYF.

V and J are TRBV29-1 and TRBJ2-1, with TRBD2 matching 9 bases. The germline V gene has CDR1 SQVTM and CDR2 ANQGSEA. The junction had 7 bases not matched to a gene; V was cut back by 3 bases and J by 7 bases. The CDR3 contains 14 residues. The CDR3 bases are TGCAGCGTTGAGGCGGGAGCGGGAGGTAATGAGCAGTTCTTC. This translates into CSVEAGAGGNEQFF.

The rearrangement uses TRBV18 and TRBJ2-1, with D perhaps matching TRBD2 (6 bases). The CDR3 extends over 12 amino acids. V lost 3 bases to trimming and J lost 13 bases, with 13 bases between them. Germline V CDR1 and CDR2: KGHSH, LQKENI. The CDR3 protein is CASSPRTMVQFF. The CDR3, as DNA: TGTGCCAGCTCACCTCGGACTATGGTTCAGTTCTTC.

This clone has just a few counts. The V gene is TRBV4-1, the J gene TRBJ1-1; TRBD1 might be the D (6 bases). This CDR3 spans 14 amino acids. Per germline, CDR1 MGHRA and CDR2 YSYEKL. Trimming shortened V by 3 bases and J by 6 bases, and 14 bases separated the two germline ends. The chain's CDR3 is CASSHQGGSAEAFF. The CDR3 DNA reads TGCGCCAGCAGCCACCAAGGGGGTTCGGCTGAAGCTTTCTTT.

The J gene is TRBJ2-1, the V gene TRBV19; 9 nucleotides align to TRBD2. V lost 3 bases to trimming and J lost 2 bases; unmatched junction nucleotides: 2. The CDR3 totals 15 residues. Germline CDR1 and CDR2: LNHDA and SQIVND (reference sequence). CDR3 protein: CASSISGRTYNEQFF. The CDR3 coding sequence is TGTGCCAGTAGTATTAGCGGGAGAACCTACAATGAGCAGTTCTTC.

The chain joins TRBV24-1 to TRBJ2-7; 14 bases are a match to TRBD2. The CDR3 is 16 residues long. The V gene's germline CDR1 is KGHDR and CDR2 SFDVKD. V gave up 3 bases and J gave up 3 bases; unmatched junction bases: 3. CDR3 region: CATSDVGLAGDYEQYF. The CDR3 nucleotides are TGTGCCACCAGTGATGTGGGACTAGCGGGAGACTACGAGCAGTACTTC.

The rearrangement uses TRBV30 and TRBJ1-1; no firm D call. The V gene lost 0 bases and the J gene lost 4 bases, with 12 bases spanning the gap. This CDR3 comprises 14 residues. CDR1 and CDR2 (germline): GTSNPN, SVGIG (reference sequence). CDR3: CAWSVPQRSTEAFF. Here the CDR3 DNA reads TGTGCCTGGAGTGTACCGCAACGGTCCACTGAAGCTTTCTTT. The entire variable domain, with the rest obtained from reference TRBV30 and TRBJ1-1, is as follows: SQTIHQWPATLVQPVGSPLSLECTVEGTSNPNLYWYRQAAGRGLQLLFYSVGIGQISSEVPQNLSASRPQDRQFILSSKKLLLSDSGFYLCAWSVPQRSTEAFFGQGTRLTVV.

Here the CDR3 DNA reads TGTGCCAGCAGCTTAGTCGTGGGCGGGAGGGCTAGCACAGATACGCAGTATTTT. Protein sequence: CASSLVVGGRASTDTQYF. The chain links TRBV7-9 to TRBJ2-3, with 9 bases aligning to TRBD2. The length of the CDR3 is 18 residues. V trimming: 1 base; J trimming: 0 bases; junction bases outside the gene matches: 8. The germline gives CDR1 SEHNR, CDR2 FQNEAQ (reference sequence). Full variable domain (remainder filled in from reference TRBV7-9 and TRBJ2-3): DTGVSQNPRHKITKRGQNVTFRCDPISEHNRLYWYRQTLGQGPEFLTYFQNEAQLEKSRLLSDRFSAERPKGSFSTLEIQRTEQGDSAMYLCASSLVVGGRASTDTQYFGPGTRLTVL.

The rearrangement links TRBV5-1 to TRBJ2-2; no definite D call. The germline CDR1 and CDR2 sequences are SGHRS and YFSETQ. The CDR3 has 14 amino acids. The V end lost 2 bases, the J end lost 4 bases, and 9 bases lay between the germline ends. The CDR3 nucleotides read TGCGCCAGCAGCTTTGAAGCAACCACCGGGGAGCTGTTTTTT. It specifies CASSFEATTGELFF. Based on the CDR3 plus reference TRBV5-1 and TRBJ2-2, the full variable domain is KAGVTQTPRYLIKTRGQQVTLSCSPISGHRSVSWYQQTPGQGLQFLFEYFSETQRNKGNFPGRFSGRQFSNSRSEMNVSTLELGDSALYLCASSFEATTGELFFGEGSRLTVL.

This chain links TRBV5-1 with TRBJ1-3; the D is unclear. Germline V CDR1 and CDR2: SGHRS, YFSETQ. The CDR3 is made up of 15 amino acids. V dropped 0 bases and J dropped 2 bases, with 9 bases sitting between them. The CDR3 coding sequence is TGCGCCAGCAGCTTGGGGGAGGCAGCTGGAAACACCATATATTTT. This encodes CASSLGEAAGNTIYF. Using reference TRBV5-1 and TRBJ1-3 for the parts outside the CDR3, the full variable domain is KAGVTQTPRYLIKTRGQQVTLSCSPISGHRSVSWYQQTPGQGLQFLFEYFSETQRNKGNFPGRFSGRQFSNSRSEMNVSTLELGDSALYLCASSLGEAAGNTIYFGEGSWLTVV.

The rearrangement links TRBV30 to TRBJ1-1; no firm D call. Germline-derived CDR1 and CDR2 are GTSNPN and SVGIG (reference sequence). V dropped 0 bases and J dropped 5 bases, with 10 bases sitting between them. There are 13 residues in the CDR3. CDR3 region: CAWSVRPGTEAFF. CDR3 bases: TGTGCCTGGAGTGTACGGCCGGGTACTGAAGCTTTCTTT.

CDR3 nucleotide sequence: TGTGCCAGCAGCTTCACGGTCGGAGTCACTGAAGCTTTCTTT. It encodes CASSFTVGVTEAFF. The chain uses TRBV7-2 and TRBJ1-1; unclear D gene. The CDR3 extends over 14 amino acids. The V gene's germline CDR1 is SGHTA and CDR2 FQGNSA. V gave up 3 bases and J gave up 4 bases, with 12 bases separating them.

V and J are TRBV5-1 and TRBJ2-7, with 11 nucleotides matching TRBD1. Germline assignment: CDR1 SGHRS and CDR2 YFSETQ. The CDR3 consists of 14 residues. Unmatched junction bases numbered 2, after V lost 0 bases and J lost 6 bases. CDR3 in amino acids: CASSLGTGGAEQYF. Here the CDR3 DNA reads TGCGCCAGCAGCTTGGGGACAGGGGGCGCCGAGCAGTACTTC.

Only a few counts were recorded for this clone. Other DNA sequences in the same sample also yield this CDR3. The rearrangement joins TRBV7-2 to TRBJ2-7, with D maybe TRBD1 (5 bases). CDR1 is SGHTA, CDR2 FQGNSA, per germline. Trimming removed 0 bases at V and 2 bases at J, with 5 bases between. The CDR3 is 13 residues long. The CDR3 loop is CASSLARAYEQYF. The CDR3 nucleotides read TGTGCCAGCAGCTTAGCCAGGGCCTACGAGCAGTACTTC.

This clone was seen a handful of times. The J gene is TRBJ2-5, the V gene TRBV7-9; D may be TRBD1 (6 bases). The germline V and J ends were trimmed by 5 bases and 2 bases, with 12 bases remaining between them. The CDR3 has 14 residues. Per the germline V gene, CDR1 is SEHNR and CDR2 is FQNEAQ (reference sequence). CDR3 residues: CASSPQGSQETQYF. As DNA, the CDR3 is TGTGCCAGCAGCCCGCAGGGGTCTCAAGAGACCCAGTACTTC. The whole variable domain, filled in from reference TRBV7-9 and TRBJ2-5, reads DTGVSQNPRHKITKRGQNVTFRCDPISEHNRLYWYRQTLGQGPEFLTYFQNEAQLEKSRLLSDRFSAERPKGSFSTLEIQRTEQGDSAMYLCASSPQGSQETQYFGPGTRLLVL.

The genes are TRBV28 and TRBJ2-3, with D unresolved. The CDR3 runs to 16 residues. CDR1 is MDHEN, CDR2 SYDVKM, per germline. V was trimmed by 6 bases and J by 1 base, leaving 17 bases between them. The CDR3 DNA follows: TGTGCCAGCAGCACTTTACTACCCGGAGGCACAGATACGCAGTATTTT. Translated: CASSTLLPGGTDTQYF.

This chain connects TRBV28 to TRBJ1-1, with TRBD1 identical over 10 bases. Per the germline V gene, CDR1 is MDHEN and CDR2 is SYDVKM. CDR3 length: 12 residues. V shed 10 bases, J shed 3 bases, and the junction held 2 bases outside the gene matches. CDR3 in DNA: TGTGCCACGACAGGGGGCTACACTGAAGCTTTCTTT. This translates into CATTGGYTEAFF.

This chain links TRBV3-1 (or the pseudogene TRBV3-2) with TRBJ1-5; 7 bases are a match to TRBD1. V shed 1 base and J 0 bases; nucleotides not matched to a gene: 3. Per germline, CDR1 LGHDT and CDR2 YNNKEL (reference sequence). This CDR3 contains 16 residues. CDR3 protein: CASSQGTGFSNQPQHF. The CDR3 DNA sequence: TGTGCCAGCAGCCAAGGGACAGGCTTTAGCAATCAGCCCCAGCATTTT.

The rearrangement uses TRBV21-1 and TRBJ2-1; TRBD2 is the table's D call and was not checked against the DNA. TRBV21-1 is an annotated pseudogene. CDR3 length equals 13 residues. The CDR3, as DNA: TGTGCCAGCAGCAAAGTTGGACTAGCGGGAATTTTCTTC. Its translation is CASSKVGLAGIFF.

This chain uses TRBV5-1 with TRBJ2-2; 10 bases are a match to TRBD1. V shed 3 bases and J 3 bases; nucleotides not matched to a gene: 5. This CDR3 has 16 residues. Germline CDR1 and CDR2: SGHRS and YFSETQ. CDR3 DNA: TGCGCCAGCAGCTCGGGACAGGGGACGTACACCGGGGAGCTGTTTTTT. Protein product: CASSSGQGTYTGELFF. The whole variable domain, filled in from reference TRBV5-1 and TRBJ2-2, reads KAGVTQTPRYLIKTRGQQVTLSCSPISGHRSVSWYQQTPGQGLQFLFEYFSETQRNKGNFPGRFSGRQFSNSRSEMNVSTLELGDSALYLCASSSGQGTYTGELFFGEGSRLTVL.

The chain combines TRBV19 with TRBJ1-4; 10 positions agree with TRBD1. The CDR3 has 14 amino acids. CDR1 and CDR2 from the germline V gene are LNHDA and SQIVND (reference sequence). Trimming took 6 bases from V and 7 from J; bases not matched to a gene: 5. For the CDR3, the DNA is TGTGCCAGTAGCCGACAGGGGGCCGGTGAAAAACTGTTTTTT. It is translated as CASSRQGAGEKLFF.

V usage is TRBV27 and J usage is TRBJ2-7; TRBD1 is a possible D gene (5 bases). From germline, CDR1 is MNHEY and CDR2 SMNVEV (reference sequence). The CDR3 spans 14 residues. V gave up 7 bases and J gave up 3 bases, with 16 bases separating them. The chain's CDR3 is CASTIKDNVYEQYF. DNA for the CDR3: TGTGCCAGCACTATAAAGGACAATGTCTACGAGCAGTACTTC.

The CDR3 is CASLERSRADTQYF. The CDR3 DNA is TGTGCCAGCCTCGAGCGGTCTAGGGCAGATACGCAGTATTTT. V usage is TRBV28 and J usage is TRBJ2-3, with D possibly being TRBD2 (5 bases). Germline CDR1 reads MDHEN; CDR2 reads SYDVKM. Trimming shortened V by 8 bases and J by 4 bases, and 16 bases separated the two germline ends. The CDR3 sequence is 14 residues long.

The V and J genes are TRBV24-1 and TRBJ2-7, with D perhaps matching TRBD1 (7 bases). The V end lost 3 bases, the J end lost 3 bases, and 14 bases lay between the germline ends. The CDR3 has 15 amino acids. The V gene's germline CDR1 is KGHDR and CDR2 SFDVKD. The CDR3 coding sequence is TGTGCCACCAGTGATCCGGGGGACAGCATCTACGAGCAGTACTTC. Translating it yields CATSDPGDSIYEQYF.